These T cell receptor beta chains were read from a single sample in a study of blood T cell repertoires in COVID-19. Assay used: immunoSEQ multiplex PCR; TCRdb lists only in-frame clones, some missing. The data hold around 58,000 clones, with approximately 85% observed a single time. Material: peripheral blood. The receptor set was obtained from a human donor in a cohort sampled during active COVID-19. CDR3s include the opening cysteine and the closing phenylalanine or tryptophan. D genes are given only for firm matches. For some rows the clone size is stated as once, few or many, or as a class when expanded; others skip it.

v_gene: TRBV10-1
j_gene: TRBJ2-5
abundance: -
d_gene: -
len: 13
CDR3nt: TGCGCCAGCAGTCGGACATTACAAGAGACCCAGTACTTC
CDR3aa: CASSRTLQETQYF

v_gene: TRBV5-4
j_gene: TRBJ2-1
abundance: -
d_gene: TRBD2
len: 13
CDR3nt: TGTGCCAGCAGCTTCGGACTAGGTCTTGAGCAGTTCTTC
CDR3aa: CASSFGLGLEQFF

v_gene: TRBV7-8
j_gene: TRBJ2-3
abundance: few
d_gene: TRBD2
len: 18
CDR3nt: TGTGCCAGCAGCCGAGGACTAGCGGGGGGGCGGGGCACAGATACGCAGTATTTT
CDR3aa: CASSRGLAGGRGTDTQYF

v_gene: TRBV19
j_gene: TRBJ1-1
abundance: -
d_gene: -
len: 9
CDR3nt: TGTGCCAGTGGACATGAAGCTTTCTTT
CDR3aa: CASGHEAFF

v_gene: TRBV30
j_gene: TRBJ1-3
abundance: -
d_gene: -
len: 13
CDR3nt: TGTGCCTGGAGTGCTAACTTTGGAAACACCATATATTTT
CDR3aa: CAWSANFGNTIYF

v_gene: TRBV29-1
j_gene: TRBJ1-2
abundance: -
d_gene: -
len: 13
CDR3nt: TGCAGCGCTGGTGAAGGGCAGGGCTATGGCTACACCTTC
CDR3aa: CSAGEGQGYGYTF

v_gene: TRBV6-2/TRBV6-3
j_gene: TRBJ1-2
abundance: -
d_gene: -
len: 14
CDR3nt: TGTGCCAGCAGTTATGGGCCAGGGCCATATGGCTACACCTTC
CDR3aa: CASSYGPGPYGYTF

v_gene: TRBV18
j_gene: TRBJ2-7
abundance: -
d_gene: -
len: 13
CDR3nt: TGTGCCAGCTCACCAGCGGGCCCCTACGAGCAGTACTTC
CDR3aa: CASSPAGPYEQYF

v_gene: TRBV5-1
j_gene: TRBJ1-2
abundance: -
d_gene: -
len: 14
CDR3nt: TGCGCCAGCAGCTTGGTCCTAGGGGAAAGGGGCTACACCTTC
CDR3aa: CASSLVLGERGYTF

v_gene: TRBV4-3
j_gene: TRBJ2-5
abundance: -
d_gene: TRBD1
len: 16
CDR3nt: TGCGCCAGCAGCCAAGAAATTACAGGGGGCGCAGGGACCCAGTACTTC
CDR3aa: CASSQEITGGAGTQYF

v_gene: TRBV7-2
j_gene: TRBJ2-6
abundance: -
d_gene: -
len: 15
CDR3nt: TGTGCCAGCAGCTTACTAGCGTATGGGGCCAACGTCCTGACTTTC
CDR3aa: CASSLLAYGANVLTF

v_gene: TRBV4-3
j_gene: TRBJ2-6
abundance: -
d_gene: -
len: 16
CDR3nt: TGCGCCAGCAGCCCCGGGGTTGACTCTGGGGCCAACGTCCTGACTTTC
CDR3aa: CASSPGVDSGANVLTF

v_gene: TRBV14
j_gene: TRBJ2-7
abundance: -
d_gene: TRBD1
len: 14
CDR3nt: TGTGCCAGCAGCTTCGGACAGGGTCCCTACGAGCAGTACTTC
CDR3aa: CASSFGQGPYEQYF

v_gene: TRBV13
j_gene: TRBJ1-3
abundance: few
d_gene: TRBD1
len: 15
CDR3nt: TGTGCCAGCAGCGACAGGGGGCTATCTGGAAACACCATATATTTT
CDR3aa: CASSDRGLSGNTIYF

v_gene: TRBV14
j_gene: TRBJ2-1
abundance: once
d_gene: -
len: 13
CDR3nt: TGTGCCAGCAGCCGGGGGTCGGGACACGCTAAGTTCTTC
CDR3aa: CASSRGSGHAKFF

v_gene: TRBV6-5
j_gene: TRBJ2-2
abundance: -
d_gene: TRBD1
len: 15
CDR3nt: TGTGCCAGCAAGCTGACAGGGGGAGCCACCGGGGAGCTGTTTTTT
CDR3aa: CASKLTGGATGELFF

v_gene: TRBV6-5
j_gene: TRBJ1-5
abundance: -
d_gene: TRBD1
len: 13
CDR3nt: TGTGCCAGCAGTTGGGACAGAGATCAGCCCCAGCATTTT
CDR3aa: CASSWDRDQPQHF

v_gene: TRBV7-3
j_gene: TRBJ2-5
abundance: -
d_gene: -
len: 14
CDR3nt: TGTGCCAGCAGCCCCCGAGCGGGTCCGGAGACCCAGTACTTC
CDR3aa: CASSPRAGPETQYF

v_gene: TRBV18
j_gene: TRBJ2-5
abundance: -
d_gene: -
len: 13
CDR3nt: TGTGCCAGCTCACCAGGCGGCCAAGAGACCCAGTACTTC
CDR3aa: CASSPGGQETQYF

v_gene: TRBV6-2/TRBV6-3
j_gene: TRBJ2-3
abundance: -
d_gene: TRBD2
len: 17
CDR3nt: TGTGCCAGCAGTTACTCCCTAGCGGGGGGCCCGATGGATACGCAGTATTTT
CDR3aa: CASSYSLAGGPMDTQYF

v_gene: TRBV7-9
j_gene: TRBJ1-5
abundance: once
d_gene: -
len: 14
CDR3nt: TGTGCCAGCAGCTTAGGGGCAGTCAATCAGCCCCAGCATTTT
CDR3aa: CASSLGAVNQPQHF

v_gene: TRBV21-1
j_gene: TRBJ2-7
abundance: -
d_gene: -
len: 15
CDR3nt: TGTGCCAGCAGCAAAGGGGGGGGGCTCTCCTACGAGCAGTACTTC
CDR3aa: CASSKGGGLSYEQYF

v_gene: TRBV7-9
j_gene: TRBJ2-5
abundance: -
d_gene: -
len: 16
CDR3nt: TGTGCCAGCAGCCACCGGGGGACAGCAGAAGGGGAGACCCAGTACTTC
CDR3aa: CASSHRGTAEGETQYF

v_gene: TRBV27
j_gene: TRBJ1-1
abundance: -
d_gene: -
len: 12
CDR3nt: TGTGCCAGCAGTTTCCCGGGGGGGGAAGCTTTCTTT
CDR3aa: CASSFPGGEAFF

v_gene: TRBV27
j_gene: TRBJ2-1
abundance: -
d_gene: TRBD2
len: 16
CDR3nt: TGTGCCAGCAGTGCCAACCTAGCGGGGCTCAGGGATGAGCAGTTCTTC
CDR3aa: CASSANLAGLRDEQFF

v_gene: TRBV10-2
j_gene: TRBJ2-7
abundance: few
d_gene: TRBD1
len: 13
CDR3nt: TGCGCCAGCAGTTTGACAGGGTACTACGAGCAGTACTTC
CDR3aa: CASSLTGYYEQYF

v_gene: TRBV4-1
j_gene: TRBJ1-1
abundance: -
d_gene: -
len: 15
CDR3nt: TGCGCCAGCAGCCTAGGGTGGGGGGGAAACACTGAAGCTTTCTTT
CDR3aa: CASSLGWGGNTEAFF

v_gene: TRBV14
j_gene: TRBJ2-7
abundance: many
d_gene: -
len: 14
CDR3nt: TGTGCCAGCAGCCAAGATCCGGCGGGGTGGGAGCAGTACTTC
CDR3aa: CASSQDPAGWEQYF

v_gene: TRBV7-8
j_gene: TRBJ1-1
abundance: -
d_gene: TRBD1
len: 17
CDR3nt: TGTGCCAGCAGCGGAATCCCGGGACAGTACGGGAACACTGAAGCTTTCTTT
CDR3aa: CASSGIPGQYGNTEAFF

v_gene: TRBV19
j_gene: TRBJ1-1
abundance: -
d_gene: -
len: 14
CDR3nt: TGTGCCAGTACCCAGCGGGGGATGAACACTGAAGCTTTCTTT
CDR3aa: CASTQRGMNTEAFF

v_gene: TRBV4-1
j_gene: TRBJ2-2
abundance: -
d_gene: -
len: 16
CDR3nt: TGCGCCAGCAGCCAAGATAGGCAGGGTGGCACCGGGGAGCTGTTTTTT
CDR3aa: CASSQDRQGGTGELFF

v_gene: TRBV9
j_gene: TRBJ2-1
abundance: -
d_gene: TRBD2
len: 14
CDR3nt: TGTGCCAGCAGCGTAGGAACTAGCGGGGATGAGCAGTTCTTC
CDR3aa: CASSVGTSGDEQFF

v_gene: TRBV4-1
j_gene: TRBJ2-3
abundance: -
d_gene: TRBD2
len: 16
CDR3nt: TGCGCCAGCAGCCAAGATCCAGCGGGGGGGTTAGATACGCAGTATTTT
CDR3aa: CASSQDPAGGLDTQYF

v_gene: TRBV12-3/TRBV12-4
j_gene: TRBJ1-2
abundance: -
d_gene: -
len: 13
CDR3nt: TGTGCCAGCAGCCCCATGGGGGGGTATGGCTACACCTTC
CDR3aa: CASSPMGGYGYTF

v_gene: TRBV4-1
j_gene: TRBJ2-7
abundance: medium-sized
d_gene: -
len: 15
CDR3nt: TGCGCCAGCAGCCAAGGCCCCGGGGTATCCTACGAGCAGTACTTC
CDR3aa: CASSQGPGVSYEQYF

v_gene: TRBV3-1/TRBV3-2
j_gene: TRBJ1-5
abundance: few
d_gene: TRBD1
len: 15
CDR3nt: TGTGCCAGCAGCGGGACAGGGGGCGGAAATCAGCCCCAGCATTTT
CDR3aa: CASSGTGGGNQPQHF

v_gene: TRBV15
j_gene: TRBJ1-2
abundance: once
d_gene: -
len: 14
CDR3nt: TGTGCCACCAGCCGCCCGACAGCCACTTATGGCTACACCTTC
CDR3aa: CATSRPTATYGYTF

v_gene: TRBV5-6
j_gene: TRBJ2-3
abundance: -
d_gene: -
len: 16
CDR3nt: TGTGCCAGCAGCTTGGGGCCGGGTAGCCTGACTAATACGCAGTATTTT
CDR3aa: CASSLGPGSLTNTQYF

v_gene: TRBV2
j_gene: TRBJ2-5
abundance: few
d_gene: TRBD2
len: 14
CDR3nt: TGTGCCAGCGGTCCCGGGACTAACACGAAGACCCAGTACTTC
CDR3aa: CASGPGTNTKTQYF

v_gene: TRBV18
j_gene: TRBJ2-1
abundance: -
d_gene: -
len: 14
CDR3nt: TGTGCCAGCTCACCACCGGGGCAGACGGGTGAGCAGTTCTTC
CDR3aa: CASSPPGQTGEQFF

v_gene: TRBV19
j_gene: TRBJ2-1
abundance: -
d_gene: TRBD1
len: 13
CDR3nt: TGTGCCAGTAGGGGACAGGGTAACAATGAGCAGTTCTTC
CDR3aa: CASRGQGNNEQFF

v_gene: TRBV20-1
j_gene: TRBJ1-2
abundance: -
d_gene: -
len: 11
CDR3nt: TGCAGTGCTCGGGGAGGGGAAGGCTACACCTTC
CDR3aa: CSARGGEGYTF

v_gene: TRBV7-9
j_gene: TRBJ2-3
abundance: once
d_gene: TRBD2
len: 16
CDR3nt: TGTGCCAGCAGCTATAATAGCGGGGGCAACACAGATACGCAGTATTTT
CDR3aa: CASSYNSGGNTDTQYF

v_gene: TRBV7-2
j_gene: TRBJ2-7
abundance: once
d_gene: -
len: 11
CDR3nt: TGTGCCAGCAGCTCAGAACGTCGGCAGTACTTC
CDR3aa: CASSSERRQYF